The 9 T cell receptor beta chains given below trace back to one sample, sequenced in a study of blood T cells in healthy people across ages. Then a second PCR, running roughly 7 to 11 cycles, was carried out with a sample-barcoded 5' primer and a J-beta primer mix. Using its own MiXCR run on the 5' RACE reads, TCRdb lists one record per CDR3 protein. This repertoire shows about 680,000 distinct CDR3 sequences, over 45% found once; its top ten account for about a third. Sequencing used blood. These TCRs come from a woman aged 55-69 years in good health.

This rearrangement joins TRBV19 to TRBJ2-3; maybe TRBD1 (5 bases). CDR1 is LNHDA, CDR2 SQIVND, per germline (reference sequence). This CDR3 has 17 amino acids. Trimming took 3 bases from V and 1 from J, leaving 17 bases between them. The CDR3 DNA follows: TGTGCCAGTAGTATTAGGGCGGCAGGGATAGGCACAGATACGCAGTATTTT. Amino acids: CASSIRAAGIGTDTQYF.

This chain uses TRBV12-3 or TRBV12-4 with TRBJ2-1; maybe TRBD2 (5 bases). TRBJ2-7 matches the DNA end more closely, so the J call is doubtful. This CDR3 region has 15 residues. Written as DNA, the CDR3 is TGTGCCAGCAGTTTACTTCGGGATTCCCACAATGAGCAGTACTTC. Translated: CASSLLRDSHNEQYF.

This chain connects TRBV6-5 to TRBJ2-1, with D possibly TRBD1 on 6 matching bases. Per germline, CDR1 MNHEY and CDR2 SVGAGI. The CDR3 extends over 16 amino acids. Trimming left V 5 bases short and J 3 bases short, with 17 bases between. CDR3 loop: CASSRDLGTNYNEQFF. CDR3 DNA sequence: TGTGCCAGCAGTAGGGACCTCGGGACAAACTACAATGAGCAGTTCTTC.

The chain is built from TRBV27 and TRBJ1-6; possible D gene TRBD1, 5 bases. Germline values: CDR1 MNHEY, CDR2 SMNVEV (reference sequence). The CDR3 has 15 residues. Trimming took off 2 bases at V and 4 bases at J, with 9 bases between the two ends. The CDR3, as DNA: TGTGCCAGCAGTTTAGGGCAGGGATATAATTCACCCCTCCACTTT. Translation gives CASSLGQGYNSPLHF.

This clonotype was seen a few times. The CDR3 sequence: CASSRSSDEQYF. DNA of the CDR3: TGTGCCAGCAGTCGGTCGTCTGACGAGCAGTACTTC. The chain is built from TRBV6-5 and TRBJ2-5, with D unresolved. Matching the DNA end better, TRBJ2-7 makes the J call doubtful. The CDR3 sequence is 12 residues long. Looked up from germline, CDR1 is MNHEY and CDR2 is SVGAGI.

V usage is TRBV9 and J usage is TRBJ1-1; D remains unclear. The germline gives CDR1 SGDLS, CDR2 YYNGEE. CDR3 size: 15 residues. Trimming took off 4 bases at V and 1 base at J, with 14 bases between the two ends. Here the CDR3 reads CASSPQGKGNTEAFF. In DNA form, the CDR3 reads TGTGCCAGCAGCCCCCAAGGGAAGGGGAACACTGAAGCTTTCTTT. Full variable domain (outside the CDR3, taken from reference TRBV9 and TRBJ1-1): DSGVTQTPKHLITATGQRVTLRCSPRSGDLSVYWYQQSLDQGLQFLIQYYNGEERAKGNILERFSAQQFPDLHSELNLSSLELGDSALYFCASSPQGKGNTEAFFGQGTRLTVV.

CDR3 residues: CASSVSGQNNEQFF. In DNA, the CDR3 is TGTGCCAGCAGCGTCAGCGGACAGAACAATGAGCAGTTCTTC. This chain connects TRBV9 to TRBJ2-1, with TRBD1 as a possible D gene (6 bases). Trimming took off 2 bases at V and 5 bases at J, with 11 bases between the two ends. Germline V gene lookup returns CDR1 SGDLS and CDR2 YYNGEE. The CDR3 consists of 14 residues. Drawing the rest from reference TRBV9 and TRBJ2-1, the complete variable domain is DSGVTQTPKHLITATGQRVTLRCSPRSGDLSVYWYQQSLDQGLQFLIQYYNGEERAKGNILERFSAQQFPDLHSELNLSSLELGDSALYFCASSVSGQNNEQFFGPGTRLTVL.

This clonotype was detected only a few times. The gene calls are TRBV29-1 and TRBJ1-4, with D maybe TRBD1 (6 bases). V lost 4 bases and J 7 bases, leaving 22 bases between the germline ends. The CDR3 is 16 amino acids. CDR1 is SQVTM and CDR2 is ANQGSEA in the germline V gene. Here the CDR3 reads CSVGGVQGPEVEKLFF. The CDR3, as DNA: TGCAGCGTTGGGGGCGTCCAGGGGCCCGAGGTTGAAAAACTGTTTTTT.

This chain connects TRBV7-9 to TRBJ2-7; the match to TRBD2 covers 9 bases. Unmatched junction bases numbered 4, after V lost 2 bases and J lost 2 bases. Germline loops: CDR1 SEHNR, CDR2 FQNEAQ (reference sequence). There are 15 residues in the CDR3. The CDR3 DNA sequence: TGTGCCAGCAGCTTACCGACTAGCGGTACCTACGAGCAGTACTTC. Its protein is CASSLPTSGTYEQYF.